Below are 8 T cell receptor beta chains sequenced from a single sample in a study of cytomegalovirus exposure and HLA in healthy donors. PCR amplification relied on 60 Vbeta primers (plus 13 Jbeta primers). Libraries were prepared by immunoSEQ multiplex PCR; TCRdb keeps only in-frame clonotypes and omits some of them. The sample lists 110,000 or so clones; approximately 83% were seen once. The sample taken for sequencing was PBMCs. These receptors originate from a woman between 18 and 29 years old in good health and CMV-seronegative.

The chain employs TRBV10-3 and TRBJ2-5; 8 nucleotides match TRBD1. Trimming cost V 4 bases and J 5 bases; bases outside gene matches: 9. In germline, CDR1 is ENHRY, CDR2 SYGVKD. This CDR3 has 15 residues. As DNA, the CDR3 is TGTGCCATCAGTGGTGCCAGGGGGCGCTTGGAGACCCAGTACTTC. Amino acid sequence: CAISGARGRLETQYF.

J is TRBJ2-3 and V is TRBV6-1; 7 nucleotides agree with TRBD1. Germline CDR1 reads MNHNS; CDR2 reads SASEGT. The CDR3 is made up of 15 amino acids. Trimming took 7 bases from V and 6 from J; bases not matched to a gene: 13. CDR3 DNA sequence: TGTGCCAGCATTCCACTCCGGGACAGTCGTGATACGCAGTATTTT. It specifies CASIPLRDSRDTQYF.

This chain joins TRBV7-2 and TRBJ2-5; tentative D call: TRBD1 (6 bases). Trimming cost V 3 bases and J 2 bases, with 7 bases left between them. Germline assignment: CDR1 SGHTA and CDR2 FQGNSA. CDR3 size: 13 residues. In DNA, the CDR3 is TGTGCCAGCAGCTTGGACAGTCAAGAGACCCAGTACTTC. This translates into CASSLDSQETQYF. The full variable domain, in which reference TRBV7-2 and TRBJ2-5 provide the parts outside the CDR3, is GAGVSQSPSNKVTEKGKDVELRCDPISGHTALYWYRQSLGQGLEFLIYFQGNSAPDKSGLPSDRFSAERTGGSVSTLTIQRTQQEDSAVYLCASSLDSQETQYFGPGTRLLVL.

The chain combines TRBV29-1 with TRBJ1-5; the D gene is possibly TRBD1 (5 bases). The CDR3 contains 14 residues. Germline V gene lookup returns CDR1 SQVTM and CDR2 ANQGSEA. V lost 0 bases and J lost 6, with 12 bases in between. For the CDR3, the DNA is TGCAGCGTTGAAGATCGGGGGGTCGGTCAGCCCCAGCATTTT. It yields the protein CSVEDRGVGQPQHF. Full variable domain (missing parts from reference TRBV29-1 and TRBJ1-5): SAVISQKPSRDICQRGTSLTIQCQVDSQVTMMFWYRQQPGQSLTLIATANQGSEATYESGFVIDKFPISRPNLTFSTLTVSNMSPEDSSIYLCSVEDRGVGQPQHFGDGTRLSIL.

The chain couples TRBV6-4 to TRBJ2-3; 9 bases are a match to TRBD1. CDR3 size: 13 residues. J lost 0 bases, V lost 10 bases, and 2 bases had no gene match. In germline, CDR1 is MRHNA, CDR2 SNTAGT. CDR3 region: CATGTGSTDTQYF. The CDR3 DNA follows: TGTGCCACTGGGACAGGGAGCACAGATACGCAGTATTTT.

The chain links TRBV6-5 to TRBJ1-1; D is uncertain. The V end lost 2 bases, the J end lost 10 bases, and 8 bases lay between the germline ends. The CDR3 contains 11 residues. Germline CDR1 is MNHEY and CDR2 is SVGAGI. The CDR3 sequence is CASSYGPRAFF. In DNA form, the CDR3 reads TGTGCCAGCAGTTACGGGCCCAGAGCTTTCTTT.

Only one count was recorded for this clone. This chain links TRBV29-1 with TRBJ2-1, with 8 bases identical to TRBD1. Germline V gives CDR1 SQVTM, CDR2 ANQGSEA. The CDR3 has 16 residues. The V segment lost 6 bases and the J segment 4 bases; nucleotides outside the gene matches: 14. CDR3 loop: CSVTRDRSKGYNEQFF. The CDR3 DNA reads TGCAGCGTCACCCGGGACAGGTCTAAGGGGTACAATGAGCAGTTCTTC.

The rearrangement uses TRBV5-1 and TRBJ2-3; D is ambiguous. This CDR3 has 13 amino acids. Trimming took off 0 bases at V and 1 base at J, with 3 bases between the two ends. CDR1 SGHRS and CDR2 YFSETQ come from the germline V gene. The CDR3 region is CASSLAGTDTQYF. CDR3 in DNA: TGCGCCAGCAGCTTGGCCGGCACAGATACGCAGTATTTT.